The 8 T cell receptor beta chains listed next were all sequenced from one sample in a study of preoperative IRX-2 immunotherapy in early breast cancer. Here immunoSEQ multiplex PCR was the method, and the copy in TCRdb shows in-frame clones only, minus some. In the table there are about 67,000 clones, 94% of which are singletons. Sample treatment: preoperative locoregional IRX-2 cytokine immunotherapy. This specimen was collected from a patient treated with IRX-2 immunotherapy. Receptors were obtained from a human donor with breast cancer.

This clone counts as medium-sized. The chain combines TRBV27 with TRBJ2-2; the D gene is possibly TRBD1 (5 bases). The CDR3 loop spans 14 amino acids. Trimming cost V 4 bases and J 7 bases, with 13 bases left between them. Germline values: CDR1 MNHEY, CDR2 SMNVEV (reference sequence). The CDR3 loop reads CASSWTEGVGELFF. In nucleotides, the CDR3 is TGTGCCAGCAGTTGGACGGAAGGGGTCGGGGAGCTGTTTTTT.

V and J are TRBV6-6 and TRBJ1-2; tentatively, D is TRBD1 (5 bases). Trimming removed 7 bases from V and 0 bases from J, with 12 bases in between. The CDR3 covers 14 residues. The germline gives CDR1 MNHNY, CDR2 SVGAGI (reference sequence). DNA of the CDR3: TGTGCCAGCACCGGGGCAGCAGCTAACTATGGCTACACCTTC. It codes for CASTGAAANYGYTF.

The chain links TRBV5-6 to TRBJ2-1, with D uncertain. Germline V gives CDR1 SGHDT, CDR2 YYEEEE. V gave up 2 bases and J gave up 6 bases, with 18 bases separating them. The CDR3 is made up of 16 amino acids. This CDR3 is CASSFSSGQRLNEQFF. The CDR3 DNA sequence: TGTGCCAGCAGCTTTTCCTCGGGCCAGCGACTCAATGAGCAGTTCTTC.

This chain uses TRBV5-1 with TRBJ2-7; unclear D gene. CDR1 is SGHRS, CDR2 YFSETQ, per germline. Trimming cost V 0 bases and J 3 bases, with 7 bases left between them. The CDR3 spans 13 residues. The CDR3: CASSLAALYEQYF. The CDR3 DNA reads TGCGCCAGCAGCTTGGCCGCTCTCTACGAGCAGTACTTC.

The rearrangement joins TRBV15 to TRBJ1-1; possibly TRBD1 for D (6 bases). Germline-derived CDR1 and CDR2 are LNHNV and YYDKDF (reference sequence). CDR3 length: 14 residues. V was shortened by 3 bases and J by 7 bases, with 15 bases between the two germline ends. CDR3 DNA sequence: TGTGCCACCAGCAGTCACACCCAGGGGAGTGAAGCTTTCTTT. Translating gives CATSSHTQGSEAFF.

V is TRBV7-8 and J is TRBJ1-1; D is perhaps TRBD1 (6 bases). CDR1 is SGHVS and CDR2 is FQNEAQ in the germline V gene. Trimming removed 6 bases from V and 4 bases from J, with 24 bases in between. CDR3 size: 17 residues. The CDR3 DNA is TGTGCCAGCAGGAGAGGGACAAATTTATTAAGGGGCACTGAAGCTTTCTTT. Its translation: CASRRGTNLLRGTEAFF.

The chain has TRBV28 and TRBJ2-3; TRBD1 might be the D (5 bases). Looked up from germline, CDR1 is MDHEN and CDR2 is SYDVKM. V was clipped by 4 bases and J by 2 bases, with 13 bases between them. The CDR3 has 15 residues. In nucleotides, the CDR3 is TGTGCCAGCAGTTGGTCAGGGCGGTCCACAGATACGCAGTATTTT. Translation: CASSWSGRSTDTQYF.

The chain employs TRBV14 and TRBJ2-7, with TRBD1 matching 7 bases. CDR3 length equals 14 residues. Trimming took 4 bases from V and 3 from J; bases not matched to a gene: 6. Per the germline V gene, CDR1 is SGHDN and CDR2 is FVKESK. CDR3 bases: TGTGCCAGCAGCCCACGTCGGGACAGCTACGAGCAGTACTTC. This gives the protein CASSPRRDSYEQYF.